A single sample gave rise to the 21 T cell receptor beta chains below, sequenced in a study of cytomegalovirus exposure and HLA in healthy donors. The study ran its PCR with 60 Vbeta and 13 Jbeta primers. Repertoires were generated with immunoSEQ multiplex PCR, while TCRdb's copy carries only in-frame clones and drops some. The data contain some 100,000 clones, 65% to 90% of them singletons. The sequencing sample was made of PBMCs. Receptors originate from a woman in her late teens or twenties in good health and CMV-seronegative.

This chain links TRBV21-1 with TRBJ1-2; the table's D call, TRBD1, was not checked against the DNA. TRBV21-1 is assigned pseudogene status. This CDR3 is built from 15 residues. CDR3 coding DNA: TGTGCCAGCAGCTTCCGGGACAGTTTTGACTATGGCTACACCTTC. Translated, it gives CASSFRDSFDYGYTF.

The rearrangement links TRBV27 to TRBJ2-6; tentatively, D is TRBD1 (6 bases). V shed 4 bases and J shed 0 bases, with 22 bases lying between them. CDR1 and CDR2 (germline): MNHEY, SMNVEV (reference sequence). The CDR3 consists of 20 residues. The CDR3, as DNA: TGTGCCAGCAGTTCCCACCCGGACAGATTTGGGCGCTCTGGGGCCAACGTCCTGACTTTC. This sequence encodes CASSSHPDRFGRSGANVLTF.

This chain uses TRBV11-2 with TRBJ2-3, with a weak D call TRBD2 (6 bases). Trimming took 3 bases from V and 4 from J, leaving 17 bases between them. This CDR3 spans 16 amino acids. CDR1 is SGHAT, CDR2 FQNNGV, per germline. The CDR3 spells CASSLLRGSAPDTQYF. The CDR3 nucleotides read TGTGCCAGCAGCTTGCTTCGGGGGTCCGCTCCAGATACGCAGTATTTT.

This clone was seen more than once but under ten times. The chain has TRBV4-1 and TRBJ2-7; no clear D. Germline-derived CDR1 and CDR2 are MGHRA and YSYEKL. CDR3 length: 13 amino acids. The V gene lost 0 bases and the J gene lost 6 bases, with 9 bases spanning the gap. CDR3 in DNA: TGCGCCAGCAGCCAAGAGTGGAGCAGCGAGCAGTACTTC. Translating it yields CASSQEWSSEQYF.

V is TRBV7-9 and J is TRBJ2-7; 10 bases match TRBD2. The CDR3 consists of 15 residues. The ends lost 1 base at V and 7 bases at J; junction bases unmatched: 7. The germline V gene encodes CDR1 SEHNR and CDR2 FQNEAQ (reference sequence). The CDR3 here is CASSLDLAGAGEQYF. As DNA, the CDR3 is TGTGCCAGCAGCTTAGATCTAGCGGGGGCAGGGGAGCAGTACTTC.

V is TRBV6-6 and J is TRBJ1-2, with D unclear. The length of the CDR3 is 14 residues. With 0 bases removed from V and 3 bases from J, the gap between germline ends came to 8 bases. Germline V lookup: CDR1 MNHNY, CDR2 SVGAGI (reference sequence). The CDR3 is CASSYSIKHYGYTF. In DNA form, the CDR3 reads TGTGCCAGCAGTTACTCGATTAAGCACTATGGCTACACCTTC.

This clone was seen a handful of times. This chain connects TRBV6-5 to TRBJ1-5; 9 positions match TRBD1. CDR1 and CDR2 (germline): MNHEY, SVGAGI. Trimming cost V 0 bases and J 7 bases; bases outside gene matches: 4. This CDR3 has 15 residues. Here the CDR3 reads CASSYSGQGSQPQHF. The CDR3, as DNA: TGTGCCAGCAGTTACTCGGGACAGGGATCCCAGCCCCAGCATTTT.

The CDR3 sequence: CASSHRGREGFDTQYF. Here the CDR3 DNA reads TGTGCCAGCAGCCACCGAGGGCGGGAGGGGTTCGATACGCAGTATTTT. This chain connects TRBV7-2 to TRBJ2-3; 9 bases align to TRBD2. The trim removed 5 bases at V and 6 bases at J, leaving 12 bases unmatched. Per germline, CDR1 SGHTA and CDR2 FQGNSA. The CDR3 runs to 16 residues.

This clone was seen a handful of times. The chain recombines TRBV4-3 with TRBJ2-7; 8 nucleotides match TRBD2. The CDR3 has 13 amino acids. The trim removed 4 bases at V and 6 bases at J, leaving 5 bases unmatched. Germline CDR1 is LGHNA and CDR2 is YSLEER. CDR3 sequence reads: CASSPGLGTEQYF. The CDR3 DNA follows: TGCGCCAGCAGCCCGGGACTAGGCACCGAGCAGTACTTC.

The rearrangement links TRBV7-2 to TRBJ2-3; 7 positions agree with TRBD1. CDR3 size: 15 residues. Germline V gene data show CDR1 as SGHTA and CDR2 as FQGNSA. J gave up 1 base and V 4 bases, and 5 bases lay outside the gene matches. This CDR3 is CASSSQGVGTDTQYF. In DNA form, the CDR3 reads TGTGCCAGCAGCTCCCAGGGGGTTGGCACAGATACGCAGTATTTT.

The genes are TRBV28 and TRBJ1-4; 7 positions agree with TRBD1. Germline CDR1 MDHEN, CDR2 SYDVKM. CDR3 length: 14 residues. J was trimmed by 7 bases and V by 2 bases; bases with no gene match: 4. This CDR3 is CASSLRGGGEKLFF. Written as DNA, the CDR3 is TGTGCCAGCAGTTTAAGAGGGGGCGGTGAAAAACTGTTTTTT.

The genes are TRBV2 and TRBJ1-6; TRBD1 aligns across 8 bases. V shed 10 bases, J shed 7 bases, and the junction held 6 bases outside the gene matches. CDR3 length: 13 residues. Germline loops: CDR1 SNHLY, CDR2 FYNNEI. CDR3 sequence: CATGTGPNSPLHF. The DNA of the CDR3 is TGTGCCACCGGGACAGGCCCCAATTCACCCCTCCACTTT.

This chain connects TRBV7-2 to TRBJ2-4; 11 bases fit TRBD2. Looked up from germline, CDR1 is SGHTA and CDR2 is FQGNSA. This CDR3 region has 15 residues. Trimming removed 0 bases from V and 7 bases from J; junction bases left unmatched: 2. The CDR3 region is CASSLASGRANIQYF. The DNA of the CDR3 is TGTGCCAGCAGCTTAGCTAGCGGGAGGGCGAACATTCAGTACTTC.

The chain joins TRBV6-1 to TRBJ1-2; D call uncertain. Trimming removed 6 bases from V and 1 base from J, with 15 bases in between. CDR1 is MNHNS, CDR2 SASEGT, per germline. This CDR3 has 15 residues. This CDR3 is CASSTPREGNYGYTF. DNA of the CDR3: TGTGCCAGCAGCACGCCTCGGGAGGGTAACTATGGCTACACCTTC.

The gene calls are TRBV18 and TRBJ2-7; 10 bases map to TRBD2. Germline V gives CDR1 KGHSH, CDR2 LQKENI. With 2 bases clipped from V and 7 bases from J, the junction kept 14 bases outside the gene matches. The CDR3 totals 17 residues. CDR3: CASSPSSTSGAFDEQYF. The CDR3 nucleotides read TGTGCCAGCTCACCATCTTCTACTAGCGGGGCTTTCGATGAGCAGTACTTC.

The rearrangement uses TRBV18 and TRBJ2-1; TRBD2 matches 8 bases. Unmatched junction bases numbered 6, after V lost 1 base and J lost 4 bases. The germline V gene encodes CDR1 KGHSH and CDR2 LQKENI. The CDR3 spans 16 residues. The CDR3 DNA reads TGTGCCAGCTCACCACGGAGCGGGGGAGAATACAATGAGCAGTTCTTC. Translated: CASSPRSGGEYNEQFF.

Only one count was recorded for this clone. The chain links TRBV4-3 to TRBJ2-7, with 11 bases fitting TRBD2. Germline values: CDR1 LGHNA, CDR2 YSLEER. This CDR3 contains 19 residues. V was clipped by 4 bases and J by 1 base; unmatched bases: 15. CDR3 sequence reads: CASSRHLLGTSGNSYEQYF. The CDR3 nucleotides are TGCGCCAGCAGCCGACATCTTCTTGGGACTAGCGGAAATTCCTACGAGCAGTACTTC.

CDR3 in DNA: TGCGCCAGCAGCCTATCCCCCGGAACTAGCTTACCCACAGATACGCAGTATTTT. Its translation: CASSLSPGTSLPTDTQYF. The chain combines TRBV4-1 with TRBJ2-3; D may be TRBD2 (6 bases). Germline values: CDR1 MGHRA, CDR2 YSYEKL. V was trimmed by 4 bases and J by 2 bases, leaving 22 bases between them. The CDR3 length is 18 residues.

The rearrangement joins TRBV28 to TRBJ2-1; TRBD2 agrees at 11 bases. The V and J ends lost 4 bases and 5 bases, in that order; junction bases with no gene match: 7. Germline lookup yields CDR1 MDHEN and CDR2 SYDVKM. The CDR3 extends over 16 amino acids. CDR3 protein: CASSSLSTSGNNEQFF. In DNA form, the CDR3 reads TGTGCCAGCAGTTCCCTCTCGACTAGCGGGAACAATGAGCAGTTCTTC.

The sample holds one count of this clone. The chain couples TRBV27 to TRBJ2-1, with TRBD2 matching over 7 bases. The trim removed 5 bases at V and 4 bases at J, leaving 8 bases unmatched. The CDR3 loop spans 15 amino acids. Germline CDR1 reads MNHEY; CDR2 reads SMNVEV (reference sequence). The CDR3 DNA reads TGTGCCAGCAGTATAGCGGGCCCCTGGTACAATGAGCAGTTCTTC. This gives the protein CASSIAGPWYNEQFF.

The V call is TRBV6-1, the J call TRBJ2-5, with TRBD2 as a possible D gene (5 bases). The CDR3 spans 15 residues. Per germline, CDR1 MNHNS and CDR2 SASEGT. V lost 0 bases and J lost 2, with 10 bases in between. The CDR3 loop reads CASSEARREQETQYF. Here the CDR3 DNA reads TGTGCCAGCAGTGAAGCGCGACGGGAACAAGAGACCCAGTACTTC.